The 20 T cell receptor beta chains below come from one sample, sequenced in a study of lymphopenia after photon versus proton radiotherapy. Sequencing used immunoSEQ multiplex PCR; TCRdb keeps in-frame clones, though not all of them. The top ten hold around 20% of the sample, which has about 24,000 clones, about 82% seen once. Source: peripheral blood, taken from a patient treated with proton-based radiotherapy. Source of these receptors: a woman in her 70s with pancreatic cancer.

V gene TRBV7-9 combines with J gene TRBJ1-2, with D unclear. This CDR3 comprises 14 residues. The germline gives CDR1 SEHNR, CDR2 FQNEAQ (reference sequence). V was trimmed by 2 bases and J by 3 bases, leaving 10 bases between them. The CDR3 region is CASSLYSTDYGYTF. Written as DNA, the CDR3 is TGTGCCAGCAGCTTATACAGTACGGACTATGGCTACACCTTC. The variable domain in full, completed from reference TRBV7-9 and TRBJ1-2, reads DTGVSQNPRHKITKRGQNVTFRCDPISEHNRLYWYRQTLGQGPEFLTYFQNEAQLEKSRLLSDRFSAERPKGSFSTLEIQRTEQGDSAMYLCASSLYSTDYGYTFGSGTRLTVV.

The CDR3 DNA reads as TGTGCCACCAGCAACCTCCAGGGCGATGAGCAGTTCTTC. As protein: CATSNLQGDEQFF. The genes are TRBV15 and TRBJ2-1; possible D gene TRBD1, 5 bases. Germline CDR1 is LNHNV and CDR2 is YYDKDF (reference sequence). CDR3 size: 13 residues. V was pared by 4 bases and J by 8 bases, with 12 bases between.

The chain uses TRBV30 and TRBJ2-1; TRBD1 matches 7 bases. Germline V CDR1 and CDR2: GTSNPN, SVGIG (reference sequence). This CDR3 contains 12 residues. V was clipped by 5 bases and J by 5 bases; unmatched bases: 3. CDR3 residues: CAWGDRNNEQFF. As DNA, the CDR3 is TGTGCCTGGGGGGACAGAAACAATGAGCAGTTCTTC.

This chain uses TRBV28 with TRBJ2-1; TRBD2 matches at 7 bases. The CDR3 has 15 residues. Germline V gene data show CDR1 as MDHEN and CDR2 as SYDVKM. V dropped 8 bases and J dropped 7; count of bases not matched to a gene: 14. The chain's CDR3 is CASGGQGGRLNEQFF. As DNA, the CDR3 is TGTGCCAGCGGAGGCCAGGGCGGGAGATTGAATGAGCAGTTCTTC.

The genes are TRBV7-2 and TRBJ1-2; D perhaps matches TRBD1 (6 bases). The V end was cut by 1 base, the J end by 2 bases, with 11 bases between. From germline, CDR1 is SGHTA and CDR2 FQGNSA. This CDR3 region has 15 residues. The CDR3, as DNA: TGTGCCAGCAGCTTAGAAGGGGACACAAACTATGGCTACACCTTC. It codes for CASSLEGDTNYGYTF.

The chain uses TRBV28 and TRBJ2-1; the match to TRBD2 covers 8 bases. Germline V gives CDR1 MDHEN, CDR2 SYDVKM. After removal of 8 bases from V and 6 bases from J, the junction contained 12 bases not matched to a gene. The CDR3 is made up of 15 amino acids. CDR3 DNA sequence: TGTGCCAGCGGGTTGGCAGGGAGCGGGGGCAATGAGCAGTTCTTC. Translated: CASGLAGSGGNEQFF.

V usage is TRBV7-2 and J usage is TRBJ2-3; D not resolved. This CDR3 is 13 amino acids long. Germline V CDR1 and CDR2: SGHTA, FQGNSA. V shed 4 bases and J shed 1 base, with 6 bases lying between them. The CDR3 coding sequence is TGTGCCAGCAGCTACCTCCGCACAGATACGCAGTATTTT. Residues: CASSYLRTDTQYF.

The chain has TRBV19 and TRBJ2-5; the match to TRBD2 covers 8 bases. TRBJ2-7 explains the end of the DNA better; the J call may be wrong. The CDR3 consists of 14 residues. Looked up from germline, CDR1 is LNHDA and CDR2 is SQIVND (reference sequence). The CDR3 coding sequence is TGTGCCAGTAGTACCGGGACTAGTAACTACGAGCAGTACTTC. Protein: CASSTGTSNYEQYF.

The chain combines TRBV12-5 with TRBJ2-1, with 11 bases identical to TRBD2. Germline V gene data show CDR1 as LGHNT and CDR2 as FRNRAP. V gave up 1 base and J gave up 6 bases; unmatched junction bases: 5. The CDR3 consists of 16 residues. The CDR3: CASGLGLAGQINEQFF. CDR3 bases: TGTGCTAGTGGTTTGGGACTAGCGGGGCAGATCAATGAGCAGTTCTTC.

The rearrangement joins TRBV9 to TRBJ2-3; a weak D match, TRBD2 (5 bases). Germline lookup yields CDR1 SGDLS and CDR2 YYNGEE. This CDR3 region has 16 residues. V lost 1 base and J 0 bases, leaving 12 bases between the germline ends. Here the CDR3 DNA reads TGTGCCAGCAGCGTATTGGGGAGACCTAGCACAGATACGCAGTATTTT. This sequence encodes CASSVLGRPSTDTQYF.

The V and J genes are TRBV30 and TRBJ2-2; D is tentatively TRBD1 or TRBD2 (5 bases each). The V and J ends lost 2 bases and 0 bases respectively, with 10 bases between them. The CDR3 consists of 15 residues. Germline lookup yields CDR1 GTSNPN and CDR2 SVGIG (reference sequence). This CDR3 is CAWSLGTANTGELFF. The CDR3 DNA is TGTGCCTGGAGTCTAGGGACGGCGAACACCGGGGAGCTGTTTTTT.

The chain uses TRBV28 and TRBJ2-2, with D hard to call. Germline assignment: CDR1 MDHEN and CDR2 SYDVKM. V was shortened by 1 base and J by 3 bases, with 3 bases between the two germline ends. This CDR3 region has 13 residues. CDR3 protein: CASSLSDTGELFF. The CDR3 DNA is TGTGCCAGCAGTTTATCCGACACCGGGGAGCTGTTTTTT.

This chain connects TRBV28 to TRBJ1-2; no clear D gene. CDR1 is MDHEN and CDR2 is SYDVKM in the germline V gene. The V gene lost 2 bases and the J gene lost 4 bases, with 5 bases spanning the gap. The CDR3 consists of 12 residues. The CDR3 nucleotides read TGTGCCAGCAGTTTAAAGGGCTATGGCTACACCTTC. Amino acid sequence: CASSLKGYGYTF.

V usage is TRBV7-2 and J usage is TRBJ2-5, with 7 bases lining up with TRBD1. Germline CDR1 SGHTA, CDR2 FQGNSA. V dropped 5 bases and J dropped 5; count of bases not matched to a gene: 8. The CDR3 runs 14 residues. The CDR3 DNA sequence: TGTGCCAGCAGCCCGTCGACAGGGCCGGAGACCCAGTACTTC. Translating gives CASSPSTGPETQYF. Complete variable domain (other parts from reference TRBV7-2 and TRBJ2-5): GAGVSQSPSNKVTEKGKDVELRCDPISGHTALYWYRQSLGQGLEFLIYFQGNSAPDKSGLPSDRFSAERTGGSVSTLTIQRTQQEDSAVYLCASSPSTGPETQYFGPGTRLLVL.

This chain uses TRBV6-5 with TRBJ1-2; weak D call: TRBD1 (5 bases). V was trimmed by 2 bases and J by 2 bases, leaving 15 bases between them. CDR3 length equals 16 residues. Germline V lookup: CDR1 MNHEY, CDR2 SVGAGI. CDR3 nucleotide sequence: TGTGCCAGCAGTTACCAAGACGAGTGGGGGAACTATGGCTACACCTTC. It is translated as CASSYQDEWGNYGYTF.

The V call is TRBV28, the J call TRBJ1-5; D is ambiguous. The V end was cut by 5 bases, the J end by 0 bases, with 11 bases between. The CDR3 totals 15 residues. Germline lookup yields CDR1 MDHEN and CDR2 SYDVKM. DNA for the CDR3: TGTGCCAGCAGTCCGGGTGGTCTTAGCAATCAGCCCCAGCATTTT. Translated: CASSPGGLSNQPQHF. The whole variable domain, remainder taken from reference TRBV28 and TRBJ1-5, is DVKVTQSSRYLVKRTGEKVFLECVQDMDHENMFWYRQDPGLGLRLIYFSYDVKMKEKGDIPEGYSVSREKKERFSLILESASTNQTSMYLCASSPGGLSNQPQHFGDGTRLSIL.

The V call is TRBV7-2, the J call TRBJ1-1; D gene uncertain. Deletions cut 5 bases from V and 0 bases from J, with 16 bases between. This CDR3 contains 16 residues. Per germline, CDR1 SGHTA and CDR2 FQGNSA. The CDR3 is CASSRTSSRMNTEAFF. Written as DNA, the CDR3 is TGTGCCAGCAGCCGTACAAGCTCTCGTATGAACACTGAAGCTTTCTTT.

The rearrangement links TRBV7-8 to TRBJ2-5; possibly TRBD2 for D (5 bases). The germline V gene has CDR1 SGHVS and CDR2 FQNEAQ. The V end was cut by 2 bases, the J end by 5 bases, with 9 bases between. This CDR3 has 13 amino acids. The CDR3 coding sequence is TGTGCCAGCAGCTTAACTAGAACGGAGACCCAGTACTTC. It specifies CASSLTRTETQYF.

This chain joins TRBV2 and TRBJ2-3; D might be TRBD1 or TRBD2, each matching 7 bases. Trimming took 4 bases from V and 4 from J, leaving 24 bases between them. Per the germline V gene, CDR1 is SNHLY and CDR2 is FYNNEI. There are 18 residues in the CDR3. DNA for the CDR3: TGTGCCAGCAGTGGCCCCCGAGGGGGCGGGAGTAAGGCAGATACGCAGTATTTT. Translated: CASSGPRGGGSKADTQYF.

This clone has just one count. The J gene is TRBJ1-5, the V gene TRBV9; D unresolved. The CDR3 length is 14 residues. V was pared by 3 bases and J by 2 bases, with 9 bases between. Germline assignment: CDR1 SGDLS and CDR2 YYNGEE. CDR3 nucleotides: TGTGCCAGCAGCGGTGCAAGTGGCAATCAGCCCCAGCATTTT. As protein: CASSGASGNQPQHF.